These 30 T cell receptor beta chains share one sample of origin, sequenced in a study of T cell responses to AZD1222 COVID-19 vaccine. Method: immunoSEQ multiplex PCR; TCRdb's copy keeps in-frame clones and lacks some. The sample carries approximately 94,000 clones, 70% to 90% recorded once. The sequencing here drew on peripheral blood, taken on day 0 of MenACWY control vaccination. Receptors were obtained from an adult in good health.

The rearrangement uses TRBV7-8 and TRBJ2-1; 15 nucleotides align to TRBD2. V shed 5 bases, J shed 6 bases, and the junction held 5 bases outside the gene matches. The CDR3 is 16 amino acids. Per the germline V gene, CDR1 is SGHVS and CDR2 is FQNEAQ. CDR3 DNA sequence: TGTGCCAGCAGCCGGGGACTAGCGGGAGGTGGCAATGAGCAGTTCTTC. Its translation is CASSRGLAGGGNEQFF.

V gene TRBV19 combines with J gene TRBJ2-1; no firm D call. Germline CDR1 LNHDA, CDR2 SQIVND (reference sequence). The CDR3 contains 12 residues. Trimming took 3 bases from V and 12 from J, leaving 12 bases between them. The CDR3 DNA sequence: TGTGCCAGTAGTATGGGGTCTCGTAGGCAGTTCTTC. Protein: CASSMGSRRQFF.

The V gene is TRBV6-5, the J gene TRBJ2-1; 8 nucleotides agree with TRBD1. CDR1 is MNHEY and CDR2 is SVGAGI in the germline V gene. The CDR3 length is 16 residues. The J segment lost 9 bases and the V segment lost 2 bases, leaving 12 bases of the junction unmatched. The CDR3 reads CASSYRSTGGFGEQFF. The CDR3 DNA reads TGTGCCAGCAGTTACCGGAGTACAGGGGGGTTCGGTGAGCAGTTCTTC.

The rearrangement joins TRBV6-1 to TRBJ1-1; no definite D call. Germline lookup yields CDR1 MNHNS and CDR2 SASEGT. The CDR3 consists of 13 residues. Trimming cost V 5 bases and J 1 base, with 8 bases left between them. The CDR3 nucleotides are TGTGCCAGCAGTCCCGTCGCGAACACTGAAGCTTTCTTT. Its translation is CASSPVANTEAFF.

The chain links TRBV19 to TRBJ1-4; the match to TRBD1 covers 9 bases. The J segment lost 6 bases and the V segment lost 6 bases, leaving 5 bases of the junction unmatched. This CDR3 is 14 amino acids long. The germline CDR1 and CDR2 sequences are LNHDA and SQIVND (reference sequence). The CDR3 sequence: CASRWDREDEKLFF. The CDR3 bases are TGTGCCAGTAGATGGGACAGGGAAGATGAAAAACTGTTTTTT. The full variable domain, its missing parts supplied by reference TRBV19 and TRBJ1-4, is DGGITQSPKYLFRKEGQNVTLSCEQNLNHDAMYWYRQDPGQGLRLIYYSQIVNDFQKGDIAEGYSVSREKKESFPLTVTSAQKNPTAFYLCASRWDREDEKLFFGSGTQLSVL.

The genes are TRBV4-2 and TRBJ2-3; D remains ambiguous. V shed 3 bases and J shed 2 bases, with 3 bases lying between them. Per the germline V gene, CDR1 is LGHNA and CDR2 is YNFKEQ. The CDR3 totals 12 residues. The DNA for the CDR3 is TGTGCCAGCAGCCAGTACACAGATACGCAGTATTTT. It codes for CASSQYTDTQYF.

The count of this clone is one. This chain uses TRBV6-2 or TRBV6-3 with TRBJ2-2, with TRBD1 identical over 9 bases. The J segment lost 3 bases and the V segment lost 6 bases, leaving 8 bases of the junction unmatched. Germline values: CDR1 MNHEY, CDR2 SVGEGT. There are 16 residues in the CDR3. The CDR3 DNA reads TGTGCCAGCAGCGTGGCAACAGGGGGCCACACCGGGGAGCTGTTTTTT. Translation gives CASSVATGGHTGELFF.

The chain recombines TRBV5-1 with TRBJ2-7; perhaps TRBD1 as D (6 bases). Trimming cost V 3 bases and J 0 bases, with 10 bases left between them. CDR1 and CDR2 from the germline V gene are SGHRS and YFSETQ. CDR3 length: 14 residues. CDR3 in DNA: TGCGCCAGCAGCTGGACAGCAAACTCCTACGAGCAGTACTTC. This translates into CASSWTANSYEQYF.

This clone was seen a single time. The V and J genes are TRBV7-2 and TRBJ1-2; no reliable D call. The CDR3 length is 12 residues. CDR1 is SGHTA and CDR2 is FQGNSA in the germline V gene. V lost 1 base and J 8 bases, leaving 8 bases between the germline ends. The CDR3 nucleotides read TGTGCCAGCAGCTTAGAGGTCGCCGGCTACACCTTC. This gives the protein CASSLEVAGYTF.

This clone is a singleton in its sample. This rearrangement joins TRBV6-5 to TRBJ2-7, with a tentative D call TRBD2 (6 bases). V lost 7 bases, J lost 0 bases, and 16 bases lay in between. CDR1 and CDR2 from the germline V gene are MNHEY and SVGAGI. CDR3 length: 15 residues. CDR3 nucleotides: TGTGCCAGCATTACCGGGACTCAGAGCTCCTACGAGCAGTACTTC. This translates into CASITGTQSSYEQYF.

V gene TRBV5-4 combines with J gene TRBJ1-1; D may be TRBD1 (6 bases). CDR3 length equals 14 residues. V lost 2 bases to trimming and J lost 1 base, with 9 bases between them. CDR1 is SGHNT and CDR2 is YYREEE in the germline V gene (reference sequence). The CDR3 is CASSFSQGNTEAFF. The CDR3 DNA reads TGTGCCAGCAGCTTCTCACAGGGGAACACTGAAGCTTTCTTT.

CDR3 bases: TGTGCCAGCAGTGAACAAGGACAGCCGAACACTGAAGCTTTCTTT. This translates into CASSEQGQPNTEAFF. The J gene is TRBJ1-1, the V gene TRBV2; D is perhaps TRBD1 (6 bases). Trimming took off 2 bases at V and 1 base at J, with 11 bases between the two ends. The length of the CDR3 is 15 residues. Germline-derived CDR1 and CDR2 are SNHLY and FYNNEI.

The chain uses TRBV11-2 and TRBJ1-3; D remains ambiguous. CDR1 is SGHAT and CDR2 is FQNNGV in the germline V gene. V dropped 5 bases and J dropped 1 base, with 6 bases sitting between them. This CDR3 comprises 13 residues. CDR3 residues: CASSQQSGNTIYF. The DNA for the CDR3 is TGTGCCAGCAGCCAGCAGTCTGGAAACACCATATATTTT.

This chain connects TRBV7-2 to TRBJ1-2; no clear D gene. This CDR3 is 13 amino acids long. From germline, CDR1 is SGHTA and CDR2 FQGNSA. Trimming pared 6 bases from V and 5 bases from J, leaving 13 bases between. The CDR3 nucleotides are TGTGCCAGCAGTACCAACCCTTGGTATGGCTACACCTTC. This encodes CASSTNPWYGYTF.

The J gene is TRBJ2-7, the V gene TRBV6-5; D is perhaps TRBD1 or TRBD2 (5 bases each). The V end was cut by 2 bases, the J end by 2 bases, with 13 bases between. Germline V gene data show CDR1 as MNHEY and CDR2 as SVGAGI. CDR3 length: 15 amino acids. The DNA for the CDR3 is TGTGCCAGCAGTTACCGGGGCAGACGAGCCTACGAGCAGTACTTC. Encoded protein: CASSYRGRRAYEQYF.

The gene calls are TRBV5-4 and TRBJ1-1, with D unclear. CDR1 and CDR2 (germline): SGHNT, YYREEE (reference sequence). Trimming removed 4 bases at V and 2 bases at J, with 15 bases between. This CDR3 spans 15 amino acids. The CDR3 DNA reads as TGTGCCAGCAGCCTCCCCTCGGGCGCAAACACTGAAGCTTTCTTT. Amino acid sequence: CASSLPSGANTEAFF.

This rearrangement joins TRBV11-3 to TRBJ2-2; a weak D match, TRBD2 (5 bases). In germline, CDR1 is SGHNT, CDR2 YENEEA. Trimming removed 0 bases at V and 3 bases at J, with 8 bases between. The CDR3 is made up of 15 amino acids. CDR3 DNA sequence: TGTGCCAGCAGCTTAGATGGGAGTGACACCGGGGAGCTGTTTTTT. Its translation: CASSLDGSDTGELFF.

This chain uses TRBV10-3 with TRBJ2-1, with D uncertain. Germline V gene sequence: CDR1 ENHRY, CDR2 SYGVKD. Trimming shortened V by 0 bases and J by 9 bases, and 6 bases separated the two germline ends. The CDR3 loop spans 12 amino acids. The CDR3, as DNA: TGTGCCATCAGTGAGTCTCAACCTGAGCAGTTCTTC. Residues: CAISESQPEQFF.

This rearrangement joins TRBV5-6 to TRBJ2-4; unclear D gene. Trimming took off 0 bases at V and 0 bases at J, with 10 bases between the two ends. CDR1 SGHDT and CDR2 YYEEEE come from the germline V gene. The CDR3 covers 16 residues. CDR3 amino acids: CASSLELQLAKNIQYF. The CDR3 DNA follows: TGTGCCAGCAGCTTGGAGCTCCAACTAGCCAAAAACATTCAGTACTTC.

The chain joins TRBV6-5 to TRBJ1-1, with D maybe TRBD1 (5 bases). Germline lookup yields CDR1 MNHEY and CDR2 SVGAGI. The V and J ends lost 2 bases and 6 bases respectively, with 19 bases between them. The CDR3 is 16 residues long. The CDR3 loop reads CASSYGFGVGVSEAFF. As DNA, the CDR3 is TGTGCCAGCAGTTACGGTTTCGGGGTGGGGGTTTCTGAAGCTTTCTTT.

The chain recombines TRBV6-2 or TRBV6-3 with TRBJ2-2; the D gene is possibly TRBD2 (7 bases). Deletions cut 6 bases from V and 0 bases from J, with 26 bases between. This CDR3 is 20 amino acids long. Germline CDR1 and CDR2: MNHEY and SVGEGT. The CDR3 loop is CASSGGFLLAGIANTGELFF. The DNA for the CDR3 is TGTGCCAGCAGCGGGGGCTTTTTGTTAGCGGGCATCGCGAACACCGGGGAGCTGTTTTTT.

J is TRBJ1-3 and V is TRBV9; D might be TRBD1 (6 bases). V lost 1 base to trimming and J lost 1 base, with 9 bases between them. The germline V gene encodes CDR1 SGDLS and CDR2 YYNGEE. The length of the CDR3 is 15 residues. The DNA for the CDR3 is TGTGCCAGCAGCGTAAAAGGGGGTTCTGGAAACACCATATATTTT. This codes for CASSVKGGSGNTIYF. Full variable domain (rest looked up from reference TRBV9 and TRBJ1-3): DSGVTQTPKHLITATGQRVTLRCSPRSGDLSVYWYQQSLDQGLQFLIQYYNGEERAKGNILERFSAQQFPDLHSELNLSSLELGDSALYFCASSVKGGSGNTIYFGEGSWLTVV.

The V call is TRBV5-4, the J call TRBJ1-4; a weak D match, TRBD1 (6 bases). CDR3 length: 14 residues. The V gene lost 0 bases and the J gene lost 10 bases, with 13 bases spanning the gap. CDR1 SGHNT and CDR2 YYREEE come from the germline V gene (reference sequence). In nucleotides, the CDR3 is TGTGCCAGCAGCTTGGCCGGGGGCGTCGGAAAACTGTTTTTT. It is translated as CASSLAGGVGKLFF.

V is TRBV29-1 and J is TRBJ1-2, with 9 bases fitting TRBD1. The CDR3 loop spans 15 amino acids. Germline CDR1 and CDR2: SQVTM and ANQGSEA. After removal of 4 bases from V and 5 bases from J, the junction contained 11 bases not matched to a gene. CDR3 DNA: TGCAGCGTTGCTCGACCGGACAGGGGAGGATATGGCTACACCTTC. Its translation is CSVARPDRGGYGYTF.

The gene calls are TRBV28 and TRBJ2-3; D unresolved. This CDR3 contains 17 residues. V dropped 6 bases and J dropped 2 bases, with 21 bases sitting between them. In germline, CDR1 is MDHEN, CDR2 SYDVKM. DNA for the CDR3: TGTGCCAGCAGCCCCGGAAAAGTAGTGAGGTTCACAGATACGCAGTATTTT. Translation gives CASSPGKVVRFTDTQYF.

The genes are TRBV3-1 (or the pseudogene TRBV3-2) and TRBJ1-2; 7 positions match TRBD1. The CDR3 contains 14 residues. Trimming took 2 bases from V and 4 from J; bases not matched to a gene: 4. Looked up from germline, CDR1 is LGHDT and CDR2 is YNNKEL (reference sequence). The CDR3 DNA reads TGTGCCAGCAGCCAAACCAGGGGGGTCTATGGCTACACCTTC. Its translation: CASSQTRGVYGYTF.

The J gene is TRBJ2-1, the V gene TRBV25-1; 9 bases map to TRBD2. Germline trimming cut 0 bases from V and 2 bases from J; bases unmatched to any gene: 2. CDR3 length: 16 amino acids. Germline CDR1 MGHDK, CDR2 SYGVNS. CDR3 sequence (DNA): TGTGCCAGCAGTGAATATGCGGGGGGGACCTACAATGAGCAGTTCTTC. Its translation is CASSEYAGGTYNEQFF.

V and J are TRBV5-4 and TRBJ1-1, with D perhaps TRBD1 (6 bases). The V end was cut by 4 bases, the J end by 3 bases, with 10 bases between. The CDR3 consists of 13 residues. In germline, CDR1 is SGHNT, CDR2 YYREEE (reference sequence). CDR3 residues: CASSAGHDTEAFF. CDR3 nucleotides: TGTGCCAGCAGCGCGGGACACGACACTGAAGCTTTCTTT. The full variable domain, completed using reference TRBV5-4 and TRBJ1-1, is ETGVTQSPTHLIKTRGQQVTLRCSSQSGHNTVSWYQQALGQGPQFIFQYYREEENGRGNFPPRFSGLQFPNYSSELNVNALELDDSALYLCASSAGHDTEAFFGQGTRLTVV.

J is TRBJ2-7 and V is TRBV15, with D perhaps TRBD1 (5 bases). The CDR3 runs 16 residues. V lost 3 bases and J 2 bases, leaving 17 bases between the germline ends. Germline V gives CDR1 LNHNV, CDR2 YYDKDF (reference sequence). The CDR3 here is CATSSTSGKGTYEQYF. The CDR3, as DNA: TGTGCCACCAGCAGTACCTCAGGGAAGGGAACCTACGAGCAGTACTTC.

The chain employs TRBV30 and TRBJ2-1; a possible D gene is TRBD1 (5 bases). The CDR3 is made up of 13 amino acids. Germline V gene data show CDR1 as GTSNPN and CDR2 as SVGIG (reference sequence). V shed 3 bases and J shed 4 bases, with 10 bases lying between them. The CDR3 DNA reads as TGTGCCTGGAGGAAGGGGCCATACAATGAGCAGTTCTTC. Translating it yields CAWRKGPYNEQFF.